The 30 T cell receptor beta chains presented below share a single source sample, sequenced in a study of OX40 agonist ivuxolimab in advanced cancers. Sequencing used immunoSEQ multiplex PCR; TCRdb keeps in-frame clones, though not all of them. The sample yields about 37,000 clones, around four fifths seen once. Sequenced material: CD4+ or CD8+ T cells sorted from blood, taken in a trial of the OX40 agonist ivuxolimab. The source of these receptors is an adult with an advanced solid tumor such as melanoma, head and neck, liver or kidney cancer.

This clone appeared a single time. CDR3 protein: CASSAGTSGDNEQFF. The CDR3 DNA follows: TGTGCCAGCAGCGCCGGGACTAGCGGAGACAATGAGCAGTTCTTC. The chain joins TRBV7-3 to TRBJ2-1; TRBD2 matches 11 bases. V shed 5 bases, J shed 5 bases, and the junction held 5 bases outside the gene matches. The CDR3 is 15 residues long. The germline gives CDR1 SGHTA, CDR2 FQGTGA.

The chain is built from TRBV7-8 and TRBJ2-1; TRBD2 matches 7 bases. The CDR3 loop spans 13 amino acids. The V and J ends lost 5 bases and 7 bases, in that order; junction bases with no gene match: 5. The germline V gene has CDR1 SGHVS and CDR2 FQNEAQ. The CDR3 region has the DNA TGTGCCAGCAGCGTGGGGACTAATAATGAGCAGTTCTTC. Its translation is CASSVGTNNEQFF.

This clone was observed once. The rearrangement uses TRBV6-1 and TRBJ2-5, with D possibly matching TRBD2 (5 bases). V was cut by 8 bases and J by 6 bases, with 10 bases left in between. Germline lookup yields CDR1 MNHNS and CDR2 SASEGT. CDR3 size: 11 residues. CDR3: CASDRGQTQYF. In nucleotides, the CDR3 is TGTGCCAGCGATCGAGGGCAGACCCAGTACTTC.

V gene TRBV11-1 combines with J gene TRBJ2-5; the D gene is possibly TRBD2 (5 bases). CDR1 is SGHAT, CDR2 FQDESV, per germline (reference sequence). This CDR3 has 15 residues. Trimming removed 2 bases at V and 5 bases at J, with 15 bases between. The CDR3 nucleotides are TGTGCCAGCAGCTTAAGGACTTGGGCTGGGGAGACCCAGTACTTC. Translating it yields CASSLRTWAGETQYF.

This clone was observed a few times. The chain employs TRBV19 and TRBJ1-5; D might be TRBD1 (6 bases). The CDR3 runs to 15 residues. V lost 5 bases and J lost 6, with 17 bases in between. Looked up from germline, CDR1 is LNHDA and CDR2 is SQIVND (reference sequence). CDR3 loop: CASSGGGAGGQPQHF. The CDR3 DNA follows: TGTGCCAGTAGTGGAGGGGGGGCAGGAGGTCAGCCCCAGCATTTT.

The sample holds a few counts of this clone. This chain uses TRBV29-1 with TRBJ2-5; D gene uncertain. Germline CDR1 and CDR2: SQVTM and ANQGSEA. This CDR3 is 11 amino acids long. With 8 bases removed from V and 1 base from J, the gap between germline ends came to 8 bases. Written as DNA, the CDR3 is TGCAGCTGGATCCCCCAAGAGACCCAGTACTTC. This encodes CSWIPQETQYF.

This chain uses TRBV14 with TRBJ1-5; D gene unclear. CDR1 and CDR2 (germline): SGHDN, FVKESK. The V and J ends lost 2 bases and 2 bases respectively, with 4 bases between them. The CDR3 totals 13 residues. The CDR3: CASSQRGNQPQHF. The CDR3 DNA follows: TGTGCCAGCAGCCAAAGGGGCAATCAGCCCCAGCATTTT.

The chain is built from TRBV23-1 and TRBJ1-2, with 7 bases identical to TRBD1. TRBV23-1 is recorded as an ORF, its role being uncertain. V trimming: 0 bases; J trimming: 3 bases; junction bases outside the gene matches: 16. The CDR3 is 19 residues long. The CDR3 loop reads CASSQSGFRTYTGDYGYTF. CDR3 nucleotide sequence: TGCGCCAGCAGTCAATCTGGTTTTCGGACCTATACAGGGGACTATGGCTACACCTTC.

With respect to this clone: One junction end does not reproduce the germline sequence, and a read error may be involved. The V and J genes are TRBV13 and TRBJ2-7; D perhaps matches TRBD1 (6 bases). There are 14 residues in the CDR3. Germline CDR1 is PRHDT and CDR2 is FYEKMQ (reference sequence). Here the CDR3 DNA reads TGCGCCAGCAGCCAGAACAGGGCGGGCTACGAGCAGTACTTC. It yields the protein CASSQNRAGYEQYF.

The chain carries TRBV5-4 and TRBJ1-5, with 7 bases aligning to TRBD1. V shed 3 bases and J 7 bases; nucleotides not matched to a gene: 7. The CDR3 runs to 14 residues. Germline assignment: CDR1 SGHNT and CDR2 YYREEE (reference sequence). The CDR3 sequence: CASSSQGVGQPQHF. For the CDR3, the DNA is TGTGCCAGCAGCTCCCAGGGGGTAGGACAGCCCCAGCATTTT.

The chain employs TRBV5-5 and TRBJ2-4, with D tentatively TRBD1 (5 bases). The germline V gene encodes CDR1 SGHKS and CDR2 YYEKEE (reference sequence). The CDR3 consists of 14 residues. Trimming pared 2 bases from V and 3 bases from J, leaving 9 bases between. CDR3 DNA sequence: TGTGCCAGCAGCTTTTCCCAGGGCAAAAACATTCAGTACTTC. Protein product: CASSFSQGKNIQYF.

Many counts were recorded for this clone. The rearrangement joins TRBV7-2 to TRBJ1-2; D remains ambiguous. This CDR3 contains 14 residues. Germline V CDR1 and CDR2: SGHTA, FQGNSA. Deletions cut 5 bases from V and 1 base from J, with 11 bases between. The CDR3 DNA sequence: TGTGCCAGCAGCAAACCCGGGAGTAACTATGGCTACACCTTC. It translates to CASSKPGSNYGYTF.

The chain couples TRBV6-1 to TRBJ2-7; 7 nucleotides match TRBD1. Germline V gene data show CDR1 as MNHNS and CDR2 as SASEGT. Trimming cost V 6 bases and J 1 base; bases outside gene matches: 3. This CDR3 has 13 residues. The CDR3 nucleotides read TGTGCCAGCAGCTGGGACAGATCCTACGAGCAGTACTTC. Protein product: CASSWDRSYEQYF.

This chain uses TRBV7-2 with TRBJ1-1; TRBD1 matches at 7 bases. Germline CDR1 reads SGHTA; CDR2 reads FQGNSA. Trimming at V came to 5 bases and at J to 5 bases, leaving 8 bases not matched to a gene. This CDR3 comprises 14 residues. The CDR3, as DNA: TGTGCCAGCAGCCGGACAGGCCCTGGGACTGAAGCTTTCTTT. Its translation: CASSRTGPGTEAFF. Using reference TRBV7-2 and TRBJ1-1 for the parts outside the CDR3, the full variable domain is GAGVSQSPSNKVTEKGKDVELRCDPISGHTALYWYRQSLGQGLEFLIYFQGNSAPDKSGLPSDRFSAERTGGSVSTLTIQRTQQEDSAVYLCASSRTGPGTEAFFGQGTRLTVV.

The V call is TRBV6-5, the J call TRBJ1-2; the match to TRBD1 covers 11 bases. Trimming at V came to 0 bases and at J to 4 bases, leaving 4 bases not matched to a gene. Germline V gene sequence: CDR1 MNHEY, CDR2 SVGAGI. The CDR3 length is 16 residues. The CDR3 nucleotides are TGTGCCAGCAGTTACTCGAGGACAGGGGGCGGCTATGGCTACACCTTC. Translated: CASSYSRTGGGYGYTF.

This clone was picked up one time. This chain links TRBV4-1 with TRBJ2-5, with TRBD1 matching over 9 bases. The CDR3 has 15 residues. The ends lost 3 bases at V and 5 bases at J; junction bases unmatched: 7. Germline V gives CDR1 MGHRA, CDR2 YSYEKL. The DNA for the CDR3 is TGCGCCAGCAGCCAGACCGGGACAGGGTGGGAGACCCAGTACTTC. Translation gives CASSQTGTGWETQYF.

The rearrangement joins TRBV5-4 to TRBJ2-3, with a tentative D call TRBD1 (5 bases). Germline V lookup: CDR1 SGHNT, CDR2 YYREEE (reference sequence). The CDR3 sequence is 16 residues long. Trimming pared 4 bases from V and 6 bases from J, leaving 21 bases between. CDR3 loop: CASSPSVERGKDTQYF. The CDR3 nucleotides read TGTGCCAGCAGCCCCTCCGTGGAAAGGGGTAAGGATACGCAGTATTTT. The full variable domain, in which reference TRBV5-4 and TRBJ2-3 provide the parts outside the CDR3, is ETGVTQSPTHLIKTRGQQVTLRCSSQSGHNTVSWYQQALGQGPQFIFQYYREEENGRGNFPPRFSGLQFPNYSSELNVNALELDDSALYLCASSPSVERGKDTQYFGPGTRLTVL.

There are a few counts of this clone. The J gene is TRBJ1-5, the V gene TRBV11-3; the match to TRBD1 covers 8 bases. Germline lookup yields CDR1 SGHNT and CDR2 YENEEA. This CDR3 is built from 14 residues. J was trimmed by 5 bases and V by 6 bases; bases with no gene match: 6. The CDR3 reads CASSPTGDDQPQHF. The CDR3 bases are TGTGCCAGCAGTCCGACAGGGGACGATCAGCCCCAGCATTTT.

This sequence joins TRBV27 and TRBJ2-5, with no clear D. From germline, CDR1 is MNHEY and CDR2 SMNVEV (reference sequence). This CDR3 has 13 amino acids. The germline V and J ends were trimmed by 1 base and 4 bases, with 7 bases remaining between them. The CDR3 is CASSLFSRETQYF. DNA of the CDR3: TGTGCCAGCAGTTTATTTAGTCGAGAGACCCAGTACTTC.

The CDR3 is CASSTGLNTEAFF. Here the CDR3 DNA reads TGTGCCAGCAGCACCGGGTTGAACACTGAAGCTTTCTTT. The chain employs TRBV9 and TRBJ1-1; D gene uncertain. V shed 4 bases and J shed 0 bases, with 7 bases lying between them. The V gene's germline CDR1 is SGDLS and CDR2 YYNGEE. The CDR3 extends over 13 amino acids.

The chain uses TRBV2 and TRBJ2-5; 8 bases agree with TRBD1. V lost 10 bases, J lost 5 bases, and 9 bases stayed unmatched. Germline V gene data show CDR1 as SNHLY and CDR2 as FYNNEI. The CDR3 contains 13 residues. For the CDR3, the DNA is TGTGCCACATCCAGGGGGCCTGAGGAGACCCAGTACTTC. Translated: CATSRGPEETQYF. Variable domain in full (rest from reference TRBV2 and TRBJ2-5): EPEVTQTPSHQVTQMGQEVILRCVPISNHLYFYWYRQILGQKVEFLVSFYNNEISEKSEIFDDQFSVERPDGSNFTLKIRSTKLEDSAMYFCATSRGPEETQYFGPGTRLLVL.

The chain carries TRBV28 and TRBJ2-5, with 13 bases aligning to TRBD2. CDR3 length equals 16 residues. The J segment lost 4 bases and the V segment lost 6 bases, leaving 8 bases of the junction unmatched. Germline lookup yields CDR1 MDHEN and CDR2 SYDVKM. The CDR3 sequence is CASRDGLAGVIETQYF. CDR3 nucleotides: TGTGCCAGCAGAGACGGACTAGCGGGGGTTATAGAGACCCAGTACTTC. The full variable domain, in which reference TRBV28 and TRBJ2-5 provide the parts outside the CDR3, is DVKVTQSSRYLVKRTGEKVFLECVQDMDHENMFWYRQDPGLGLRLIYFSYDVKMKEKGDIPEGYSVSREKKERFSLILESASTNQTSMYLCASRDGLAGVIETQYFGPGTRLLVL.

The chain uses TRBV21-1 and TRBJ2-1; the table's D call of TRBD2 was not tested on the DNA. TRBV21-1 is a recognized pseudogene. This CDR3 is built from 15 residues. CDR3 sequence: CASSKERERLNEQFF. For the CDR3, the DNA is TGTGCCAGCAGCAAAGAGCGGGAGAGGCTTAATGAGCAGTTCTTC.

This clone was counted a single time. The chain couples TRBV4-1 to TRBJ2-1; 12 nucleotides align to TRBD2. V lost 1 base and J lost 4; bases outside the gene matches: 11. Germline V gene lookup returns CDR1 MGHRA and CDR2 YSYEKL. The CDR3 consists of 19 residues. The CDR3 nucleotides are TGCGCCAGCAGCCAAGCGACTAGCGGGGGCCAGTATAATTACAATGAGCAGTTCTTC. Translated: CASSQATSGGQYNYNEQFF.

The gene calls are TRBV19 and TRBJ1-3; D gene unclear. CDR3 length: 15 amino acids. CDR1 LNHDA and CDR2 SQIVND come from the germline V gene (reference sequence). V was trimmed by 6 bases and J by 0 bases, leaving 12 bases between them. The CDR3 reads CASRPREFSGNTIYF. As DNA, the CDR3 is TGTGCCAGTAGGCCTAGAGAGTTCTCTGGAAACACCATATATTTT.

V and J are TRBV7-7 and TRBJ1-1; D is uncertain. This CDR3 contains 13 residues. Between the trimmed V and J ends, which lost 2 bases and 1 base, there was a span of 5 bases. In germline, CDR1 is SSHAT, CDR2 FNYEAQ (reference sequence). The CDR3, as DNA: TGTGCCAGCAGCTTAACAGCGAACACTGAAGCTTTCTTT. This gives the protein CASSLTANTEAFF.

J is TRBJ2-1 and V is TRBV9, with 12 nucleotides matching TRBD2. Germline-derived CDR1 and CDR2 are SGDLS and YYNGEE. The V and J ends lost 1 base and 5 bases, in that order; junction bases with no gene match: 7. The CDR3 loop spans 17 amino acids. CDR3 DNA: TGTGCCAGCAGCGTATTGTTGACTAGCGGGAGCCACAATGAGCAGTTCTTC. Amino acid sequence: CASSVLLTSGSHNEQFF. Supplemented by reference TRBV9 and TRBJ2-1, the full variable domain reads DSGVTQTPKHLITATGQRVTLRCSPRSGDLSVYWYQQSLDQGLQFLIQYYNGEERAKGNILERFSAQQFPDLHSELNLSSLELGDSALYFCASSVLLTSGSHNEQFFGPGTRLTVL.

The J gene is TRBJ2-5, the V gene TRBV7-3; no clear D. The CDR3 has 14 amino acids. V was clipped by 2 bases and J by 5 bases, with 12 bases between them. The germline CDR1 and CDR2 sequences are SGHTA and FQGTGA. CDR3 sequence reads: CASSLWGMGETQYF. The CDR3 DNA sequence: TGTGCCAGCAGCTTATGGGGTATGGGGGAGACCCAGTACTTC.

This chain joins TRBV2 and TRBJ1-4; no reliable D call. The CDR3 is 15 residues long. V gave up 2 bases and J gave up 0 bases, with 7 bases separating them. Germline CDR1 is SNHLY and CDR2 is FYNNEI. CDR3 sequence reads: CASSEWVATNEKLFF. The CDR3 DNA reads TGTGCCAGCAGTGAATGGGTTGCAACTAATGAAAAACTGTTTTTT.

As to this clone: The junction and the germline gene differ at one end; a read error may be behind it. The genes are TRBV28 and TRBJ2-3, with D maybe TRBD1 (5 bases). This CDR3 is 13 amino acids long. Germline V gene data show CDR1 as MDHEN and CDR2 as SYDVKM. CDR3 loop: CTSSRAGTDTQYF. In nucleotides, the CDR3 is TGTACCAGCTCCAGGGCTGGCACAGATACGCAGTATTTT.